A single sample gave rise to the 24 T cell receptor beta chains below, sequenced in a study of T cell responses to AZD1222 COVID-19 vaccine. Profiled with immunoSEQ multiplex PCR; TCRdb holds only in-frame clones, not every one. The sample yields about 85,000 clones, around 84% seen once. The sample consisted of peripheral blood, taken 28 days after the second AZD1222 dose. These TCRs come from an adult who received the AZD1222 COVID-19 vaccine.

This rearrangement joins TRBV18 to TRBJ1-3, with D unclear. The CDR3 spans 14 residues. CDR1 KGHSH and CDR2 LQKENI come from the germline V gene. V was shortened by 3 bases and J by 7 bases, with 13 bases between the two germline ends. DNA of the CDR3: TGTGCCAGCTCACCGAAGGGTGGTTCGAACACCATATATTTT. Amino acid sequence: CASSPKGGSNTIYF.

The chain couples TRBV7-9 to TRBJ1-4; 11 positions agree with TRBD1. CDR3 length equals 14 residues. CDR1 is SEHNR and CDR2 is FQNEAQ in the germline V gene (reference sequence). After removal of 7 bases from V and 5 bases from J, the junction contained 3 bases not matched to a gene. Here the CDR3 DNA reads TGTGCCAGCACCTGGACAGGGGGCAATGAAAAACTGTTTTTT. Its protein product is CASTWTGGNEKLFF.

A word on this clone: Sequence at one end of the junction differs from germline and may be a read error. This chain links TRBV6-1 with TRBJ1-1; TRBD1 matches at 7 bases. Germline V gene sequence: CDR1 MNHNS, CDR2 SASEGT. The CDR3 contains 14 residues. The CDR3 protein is CASIEGGTISEAFF. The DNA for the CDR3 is TGTGCCAGCATTGAAGGGGGCACGATCTCTGAAGCTTTCTTT.

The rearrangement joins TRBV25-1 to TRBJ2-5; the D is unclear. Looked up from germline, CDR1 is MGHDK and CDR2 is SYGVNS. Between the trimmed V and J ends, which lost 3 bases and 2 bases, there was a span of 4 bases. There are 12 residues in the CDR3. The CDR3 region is CASSDSQETQYF. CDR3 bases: TGTGCCAGCAGTGACTCTCAAGAGACCCAGTACTTC.

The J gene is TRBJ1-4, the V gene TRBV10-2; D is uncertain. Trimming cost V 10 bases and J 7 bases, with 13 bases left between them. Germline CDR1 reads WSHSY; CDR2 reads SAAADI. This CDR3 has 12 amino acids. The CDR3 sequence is CATTPAGEKLFF. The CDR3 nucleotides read TGCGCCACCACACCAGCGGGTGAAAAACTGTTTTTT.

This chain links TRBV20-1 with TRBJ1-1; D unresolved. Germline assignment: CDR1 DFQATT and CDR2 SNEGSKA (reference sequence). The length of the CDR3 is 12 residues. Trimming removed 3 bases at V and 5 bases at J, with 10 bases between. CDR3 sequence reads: CSASQDLTEAFF. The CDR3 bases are TGCAGTGCTAGTCAGGATCTTACTGAAGCTTTCTTT.

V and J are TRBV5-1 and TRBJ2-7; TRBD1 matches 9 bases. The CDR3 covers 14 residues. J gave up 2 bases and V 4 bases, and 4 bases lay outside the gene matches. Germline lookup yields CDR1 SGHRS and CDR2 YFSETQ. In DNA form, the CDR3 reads TGCGCCAGCAGCGAACAGGGGGCGCCCTACGAGCAGTACTTC. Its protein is CASSEQGAPYEQYF.

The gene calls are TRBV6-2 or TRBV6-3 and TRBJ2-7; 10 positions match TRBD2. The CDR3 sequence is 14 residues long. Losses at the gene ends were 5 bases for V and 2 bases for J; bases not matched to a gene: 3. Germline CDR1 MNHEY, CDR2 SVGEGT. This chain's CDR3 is CASSQLAGPYEQYF. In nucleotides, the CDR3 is TGTGCCAGCAGTCAACTAGCGGGACCCTACGAGCAGTACTTC.

The CDR3: CASSSSGRDNEQFF. The CDR3 bases are TGTGCCAGTTCTTCTAGCGGGAGGGACAATGAGCAGTTCTTC. The rearrangement uses TRBV10-3 and TRBJ2-1; 12 bases are a match to TRBD2. V was clipped by 10 bases and J by 5 bases; unmatched bases: 6. The CDR3 is made up of 14 amino acids. Germline V gives CDR1 ENHRY, CDR2 SYGVKD.

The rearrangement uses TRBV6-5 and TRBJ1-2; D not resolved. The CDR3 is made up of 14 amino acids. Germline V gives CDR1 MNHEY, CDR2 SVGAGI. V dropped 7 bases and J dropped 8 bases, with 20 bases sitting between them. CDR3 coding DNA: TGTGCCAGCATCACTGGTTGGGGTCCTGGGGGCTACACCTTC. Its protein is CASITGWGPGGYTF.

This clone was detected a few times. CDR3 residues: CASSMGQLVSGNTIYF. CDR3 in DNA: TGTGCCAGTAGTATGGGACAGTTAGTCTCTGGAAACACCATATATTTT. The chain uses TRBV19 and TRBJ1-3, with TRBD1 identical over 7 bases. V lost 3 bases to trimming and J lost 0 bases; unmatched junction nucleotides: 5. Germline V gene sequence: CDR1 LNHDA, CDR2 SQIVND (reference sequence). This CDR3 is 16 amino acids long.

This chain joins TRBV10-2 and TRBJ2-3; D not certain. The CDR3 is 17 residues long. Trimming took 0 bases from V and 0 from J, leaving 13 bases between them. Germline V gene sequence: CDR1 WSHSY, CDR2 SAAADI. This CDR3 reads CASSESADWTSTDTQYF. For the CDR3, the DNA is TGCGCCAGCAGTGAGTCAGCAGACTGGACCAGCACAGATACGCAGTATTTT.

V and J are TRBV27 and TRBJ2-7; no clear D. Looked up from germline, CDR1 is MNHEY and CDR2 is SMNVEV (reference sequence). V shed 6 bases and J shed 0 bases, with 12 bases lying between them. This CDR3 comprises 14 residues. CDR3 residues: CASSPFYNSYEQYF. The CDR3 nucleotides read TGTGCCAGCAGCCCCTTTTACAACTCCTACGAGCAGTACTTC.

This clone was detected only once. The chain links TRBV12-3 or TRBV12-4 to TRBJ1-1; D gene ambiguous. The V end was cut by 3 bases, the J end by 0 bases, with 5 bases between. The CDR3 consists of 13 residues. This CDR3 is CASSFGMNTEAFF. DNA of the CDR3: TGTGCCAGCAGTTTTGGGATGAACACTGAAGCTTTCTTT.

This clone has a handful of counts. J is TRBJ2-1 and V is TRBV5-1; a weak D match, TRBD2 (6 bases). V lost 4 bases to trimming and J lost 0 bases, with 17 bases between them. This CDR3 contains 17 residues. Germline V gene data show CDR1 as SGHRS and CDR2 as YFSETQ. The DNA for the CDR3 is TGCGCCAGCAGCGCGGGGTTCGGGGATATCTCCTACAATGAGCAGTTCTTC. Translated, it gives CASSAGFGDISYNEQFF.

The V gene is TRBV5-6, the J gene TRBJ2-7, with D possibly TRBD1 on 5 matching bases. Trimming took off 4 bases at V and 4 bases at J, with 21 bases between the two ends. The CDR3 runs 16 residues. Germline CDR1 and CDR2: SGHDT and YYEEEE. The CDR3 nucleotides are TGTGCCAGCAGCCGGATGGCGGCAGGGCTTGAATACGAGCAGTACTTC. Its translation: CASSRMAAGLEYEQYF. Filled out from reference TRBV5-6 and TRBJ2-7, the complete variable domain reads DAGVTQSPTHLIKTRGQQVTLRCSPKSGHDTVSWYQQALGQGPQFIFQYYEEEERQRGNFPDRFSGHQFPNYSSELNVNALLLGDSALYLCASSRMAAGLEYEQYFGPGTRLTVT.

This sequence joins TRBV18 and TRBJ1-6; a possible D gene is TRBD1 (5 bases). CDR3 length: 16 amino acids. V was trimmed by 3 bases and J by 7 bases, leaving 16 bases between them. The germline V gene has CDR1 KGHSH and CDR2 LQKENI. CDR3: CASSPQWAGENSPLHF. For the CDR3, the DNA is TGTGCCAGCTCACCCCAGTGGGCGGGGGAGAATTCACCCCTCCACTTT.

The chain's CDR3 is CASSLGNEQFF. The CDR3 DNA sequence: TGTGCCAGCAGCCTGGGGAATGAGCAGTTCTTC. J is TRBJ2-1 and V is TRBV6-5, with D hard to call. V lost 6 bases to trimming and J lost 7 bases, with 7 bases between them. This CDR3 is 11 amino acids long. CDR1 is MNHEY and CDR2 is SVGAGI in the germline V gene.

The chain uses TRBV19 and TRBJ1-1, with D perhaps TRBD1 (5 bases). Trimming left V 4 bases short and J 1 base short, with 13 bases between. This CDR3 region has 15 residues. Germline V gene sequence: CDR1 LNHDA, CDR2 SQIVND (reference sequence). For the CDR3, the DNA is TGTGCCAGTAGTAGGGTCGGGACGGCGAACACTGAAGCTTTCTTT. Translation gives CASSRVGTANTEAFF.

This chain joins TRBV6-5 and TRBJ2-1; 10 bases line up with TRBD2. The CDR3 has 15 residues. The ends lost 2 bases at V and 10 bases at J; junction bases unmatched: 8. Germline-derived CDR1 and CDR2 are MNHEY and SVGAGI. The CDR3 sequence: CASSYGAGGPVEQFF. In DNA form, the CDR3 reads TGTGCCAGCAGTTACGGAGCGGGAGGGCCAGTGGAGCAGTTCTTC.

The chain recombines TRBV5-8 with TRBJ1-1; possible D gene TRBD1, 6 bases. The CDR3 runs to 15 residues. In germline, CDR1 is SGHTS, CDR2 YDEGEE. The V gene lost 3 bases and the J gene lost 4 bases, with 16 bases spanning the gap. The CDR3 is CASSSDGTRVTEAFF. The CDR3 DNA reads TGTGCCAGCAGCTCCGACGGGACACGGGTCACTGAAGCTTTCTTT.

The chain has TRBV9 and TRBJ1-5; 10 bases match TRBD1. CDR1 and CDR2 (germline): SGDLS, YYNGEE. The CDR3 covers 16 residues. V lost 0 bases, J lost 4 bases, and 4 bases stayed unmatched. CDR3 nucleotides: TGTGCCAGCAGCGTAGAGAGGGACAGGGGAAATCAGCCCCAGCATTTT. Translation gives CASSVERDRGNQPQHF.

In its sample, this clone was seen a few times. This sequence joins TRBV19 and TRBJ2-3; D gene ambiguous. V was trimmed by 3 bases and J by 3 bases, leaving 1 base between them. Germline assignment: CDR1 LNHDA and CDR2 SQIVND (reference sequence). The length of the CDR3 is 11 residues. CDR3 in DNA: TGTGCCAGTAGTATGACAGATACGCAGTATTTT. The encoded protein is CASSMTDTQYF.

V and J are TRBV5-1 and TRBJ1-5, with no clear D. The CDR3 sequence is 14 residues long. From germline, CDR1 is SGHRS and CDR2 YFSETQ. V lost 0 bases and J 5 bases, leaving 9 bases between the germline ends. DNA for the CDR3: TGCGCCAGCAGCTTGGGGCAGGTGGATCAGCCCCAGCATTTT. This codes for CASSLGQVDQPQHF.